This passage covers 32 T cell receptor beta chains from one sample sequenced in a study of cytomegalovirus exposure and HLA in healthy donors. A multiplex PCR was run with 60 Vbeta primers and 13 Jbeta primers. The method was immunoSEQ multiplex PCR; TCRdb's version includes in-frame clones alone and lacks a portion of them. The sample contains under 140,000 clones, more than 75% of which appear only once. The sequenced sample consisted of PBMCs. The source of these receptors is a middle-aged man in good health and CMV-seronegative.

This chain links TRBV6-5 with TRBJ1-1; no firm D call. Germline V CDR1 and CDR2: MNHEY, SVGAGI. V shed 2 bases and J shed 2 bases, with 15 bases lying between them. CDR3 size: 16 residues. DNA of the CDR3: TGTGCCAGCAGTTACGCCCTACTTAGGACTAACACTGAAGCTTTCTTT. Protein product: CASSYALLRTNTEAFF.

V gene TRBV28 combines with J gene TRBJ1-5; D perhaps matches TRBD1 (6 bases). The germline V gene encodes CDR1 MDHEN and CDR2 SYDVKM. The CDR3 is made up of 15 amino acids. Trimming removed 2 bases from V and 1 base from J, with 9 bases in between. This chain's CDR3 is CASSLPTGSNQPQHF. In DNA form, the CDR3 reads TGTGCCAGCAGTTTACCGACAGGAAGCAATCAGCCCCAGCATTTT. The entire variable domain, with the rest obtained from reference TRBV28 and TRBJ1-5, is as follows: DVKVTQSSRYLVKRTGEKVFLECVQDMDHENMFWYRQDPGLGLRLIYFSYDVKMKEKGDIPEGYSVSREKKERFSLILESASTNQTSMYLCASSLPTGSNQPQHFGDGTRLSIL.

CDR3 in DNA: TGCGCCAGCAGCGAACCACCGGCGGGGGCCAAAAACATTCAGTACTTC. Amino acids: CASSEPPAGAKNIQYF. V is TRBV4-1 and J is TRBJ2-4; D may be TRBD2 (6 bases). The V gene lost 5 bases and the J gene lost 1 base, with 15 bases spanning the gap. The CDR3 is made up of 16 amino acids. Germline V CDR1 and CDR2: MGHRA, YSYEKL.

The chain recombines TRBV5-1 with TRBJ1-1; possible D gene TRBD1, 5 bases. V shed 4 bases and J shed 4 bases, with 14 bases lying between them. The CDR3 has 14 amino acids. Looked up from germline, CDR1 is SGHRS and CDR2 is YFSETQ. As DNA, the CDR3 is TGCGCCAGCAGCCTTGGGGCAGGCTCCACTGAAGCTTTCTTT. This sequence encodes CASSLGAGSTEAFF.

The gene calls are TRBV5-1 and TRBJ1-4, with TRBD1 identical over 7 bases. Trimming removed 4 bases from V and 5 bases from J; junction bases left unmatched: 5. Germline CDR1 reads SGHRS; CDR2 reads YFSETQ. The CDR3 consists of 14 residues. This CDR3 reads CASSQQGQNEKLFF. CDR3 sequence (DNA): TGCGCCAGCAGCCAACAGGGGCAAAATGAAAAACTGTTTTTT.

This rearrangement joins TRBV6-5 to TRBJ1-2, with D possibly matching TRBD1 (5 bases). The germline V gene encodes CDR1 MNHEY and CDR2 SVGAGI. The CDR3 length is 11 residues. V dropped 5 bases and J dropped 6 bases, with 7 bases sitting between them. CDR3 nucleotides: TGTGCCAGCAGTCGGGGGGATGGCTACACCTTC. Translation: CASSRGDGYTF.

This clone has only one observation. The chain employs TRBV7-6 and TRBJ1-5, with 9 bases aligning to TRBD1. This CDR3 has 13 residues. Germline trimming cut 4 bases from V and 7 bases from J; bases unmatched to any gene: 2. The germline V gene encodes CDR1 SGHVS and CDR2 FNYEAQ. CDR3 region: CASSSDRGQPQHF. The CDR3 bases are TGTGCCAGCAGCTCGGACAGGGGCCAGCCCCAGCATTTT.

This clone was recorded a few times. V gene TRBV6-5 combines with J gene TRBJ1-1; 8 bases match TRBD1. V shed 6 bases and J 1 base; nucleotides not matched to a gene: 7. This CDR3 has 15 residues. Germline CDR1 and CDR2: MNHEY and SVGAGI. The CDR3 loop reads CASRGQGAGNTEAFF. The CDR3 region has the DNA TGTGCCAGCAGGGGCCAGGGGGCCGGGAACACTGAAGCTTTCTTT.

This chain uses TRBV5-1 with TRBJ1-4; 7 nucleotides match TRBD1. V shed 4 bases and J 2 bases; nucleotides not matched to a gene: 2. Germline V gene sequence: CDR1 SGHRS, CDR2 YFSETQ. The CDR3 consists of 14 residues. CDR3 DNA: TGCGCCAGCAGCGTACAGGGGACTAATGAAAAACTGTTTTTT. This codes for CASSVQGTNEKLFF.

The chain combines TRBV6-5 with TRBJ1-2, with D unresolved. Trimming shortened V by 6 bases and J by 2 bases, and 16 bases separated the two germline ends. The CDR3 is made up of 15 amino acids. Germline V CDR1 and CDR2: MNHEY, SVGAGI. The CDR3 bases are TGTGCCAGCAGCTCACTAATGGGTTCCAACTATGGCTACACCTTC. Translating gives CASSSLMGSNYGYTF.

V is TRBV5-4 and J is TRBJ2-3; 7 nucleotides line up with TRBD2. The CDR3 is 14 amino acids. The germline gives CDR1 SGHNT, CDR2 YYREEE (reference sequence). Germline trimming cut 4 bases from V and 2 bases from J; bases unmatched to any gene: 4. For the CDR3, the DNA is TGTGCCAGCAGCAAAGCGGGGTACACAGATACGCAGTATTTT. Its translation: CASSKAGYTDTQYF.

V usage is TRBV2 and J usage is TRBJ2-7, with 10 bases identical to TRBD1. The V and J ends lost 3 bases and 7 bases, in that order; junction bases with no gene match: 6. Looked up from germline, CDR1 is SNHLY and CDR2 is FYNNEI. The CDR3 has 14 residues. CDR3 region: CASSERQGAREQYF. The CDR3 region has the DNA TGTGCCAGCAGTGAGCGACAGGGGGCACGGGAGCAGTACTTC.

This chain joins TRBV6-1 and TRBJ1-1, with D perhaps TRBD1 (6 bases). The V gene lost 6 bases and the J gene lost 0 bases, with 14 bases spanning the gap. In germline, CDR1 is MNHNS, CDR2 SASEGT. The CDR3 spans 15 residues. In DNA, the CDR3 is TGTGCCAGCAGCGCGGACAGACATATGAACACTGAAGCTTTCTTT. This codes for CASSADRHMNTEAFF.

CDR3 nucleotides: TGTGCCAGCAGCGCCTATCCTAGCGGCCAAGAGACCCAGTACTTC. This gives the protein CASSAYPSGQETQYF. V is TRBV9 and J is TRBJ2-5; 7 nucleotides agree with TRBD2. J was trimmed by 1 base and V by 3 bases; bases with no gene match: 6. CDR3 size: 15 residues. The germline V gene has CDR1 SGDLS and CDR2 YYNGEE.

This chain uses TRBV23-1 with TRBJ2-2; TRBD1 agrees at 10 bases. TRBV23-1 is an open reading frame, and its role is uncertain. The CDR3 sequence is 14 residues long. Trimming at V came to 4 bases and at J to 5 bases, leaving 1 base not matched to a gene. CDR3 coding DNA: TGCGCCAGCAGTCGGACAGGGGGAACCGGGGAGCTGTTTTTT. This encodes CASSRTGGTGELFF.

About this clone itself: One end of the junction is discordant with germline, which a read error may explain. V and J are TRBV29-1 and TRBJ1-1, with D possibly TRBD1 on 5 matching bases. The CDR3 length is 10 residues. CDR1 is SQVTM, CDR2 ANQGSEA, per germline. The CDR3 sequence: CGAMNTEAFF. The CDR3 DNA is TGTGGGGCAATGAACACTGAAGCTTTCTTT.

This clone was seen a few times. The junction and the germline gene differ at one end; a read error may be behind it. The rearrangement links TRBV2 to TRBJ1-2; TRBD1 is a possible D gene (5 bases). This CDR3 is built from 11 residues. Per the germline V gene, CDR1 is SNHLY and CDR2 is FYNNEI. CDR3 DNA: TGTGCCAGCAAATCCTCCGGGACTAAATTCTTC. Translation gives CASKSSGTKFF.

V usage is TRBV7-6 and J usage is TRBJ2-2, with 12 bases lining up with TRBD2. V lost 0 bases to trimming and J lost 4 bases; unmatched junction nucleotides: 0. CDR1 is SGHVS, CDR2 FNYEAQ, per germline. This CDR3 comprises 16 residues. In nucleotides, the CDR3 is TGTGCCAGCAGCTTAGCGACTAGCGGGAGCACCGGGGAGCTGTTTTTT. Amino acids: CASSLATSGSTGELFF.

CDR3 sequence: CASSTIGQGRTGELFF. The CDR3 coding sequence is TGTGCCAGTAGTACGATTGGGCAGGGGAGAACCGGGGAGCTGTTTTTT. This rearrangement joins TRBV19 to TRBJ2-2, with D tentatively TRBD1 (6 bases). Germline values: CDR1 LNHDA, CDR2 SQIVND (reference sequence). CDR3 size: 16 residues. Trimming removed 4 bases from V and 5 bases from J, with 17 bases in between.

V gene TRBV6-5 combines with J gene TRBJ2-5; 12 nucleotides line up with TRBD2. Germline CDR1 and CDR2: MNHEY and SVGAGI. V dropped 2 bases and J dropped 4; count of bases not matched to a gene: 5. The CDR3 totals 16 residues. CDR3 DNA sequence: TGTGCCAGCAGTTACCGGACTAGCGGGATAAGAGAGACCCAGTACTTC. It is translated as CASSYRTSGIRETQYF.

The gene calls are TRBV30 and TRBJ2-7, with D tentatively TRBD1 (6 bases). This CDR3 is built from 12 residues. CDR1 GTSNPN and CDR2 SVGIG come from the germline V gene (reference sequence). V gave up 5 bases and J gave up 2 bases, with 10 bases separating them. CDR3 protein: CAWGDTTYEQYF. CDR3 nucleotide sequence: TGTGCCTGGGGGGACACCACCTACGAGCAGTACTTC.

The genes are TRBV5-1 and TRBJ1-3; 10 bases fit TRBD1. Looked up from germline, CDR1 is SGHRS and CDR2 is YFSETQ. The CDR3 totals 16 residues. Trimming removed 0 bases from V and 7 bases from J; junction bases left unmatched: 7. CDR3 sequence: CASSLGRDRGRNTIYF. CDR3 bases: TGCGCCAGCAGCTTGGGAAGGGACAGGGGAAGGAACACCATATATTTT.

The table lists this clone with a few counts. The rearrangement uses TRBV29-1 and TRBJ1-2; 10 nucleotides agree with TRBD1. The V gene end was trimmed by 8 bases and the J gene end by 6 bases; junction bases not matched to a gene: 9. The CDR3 runs 13 residues. Germline V CDR1 and CDR2: SQVTM, ANQGSEA. The CDR3 reads CSSEGQGIDGYTF. The CDR3 coding sequence is TGCAGCTCTGAGGGACAGGGGATTGATGGCTACACCTTC. Full variable domain (remainder filled in from reference TRBV29-1 and TRBJ1-2): SAVISQKPSRDICQRGTSLTIQCQVDSQVTMMFWYRQQPGQSLTLIATANQGSEATYESGFVIDKFPISRPNLTFSTLTVSNMSPEDSSIYLCSSEGQGIDGYTFGSGTRLTVV.

The V call is TRBV7-9, the J call TRBJ1-6; 7 nucleotides line up with TRBD1. Germline loops: CDR1 SEHNR, CDR2 FQNEAQ (reference sequence). The ends lost 6 bases at V and 9 bases at J; junction bases unmatched: 8. The CDR3 is 14 residues long. CDR3 sequence (DNA): TGTGCCAGCAGACTACACAGGGGAGGTTCACCCCTCCACTTT. Translation gives CASRLHRGGSPLHF.

This chain uses TRBV10-3 with TRBJ1-2, with D tentatively TRBD1 (5 bases). The CDR3 sequence is 14 residues long. CDR1 is ENHRY and CDR2 is SYGVKD in the germline V gene. The V end lost 2 bases, the J end lost 4 bases, and 11 bases lay between the germline ends. The CDR3 coding sequence is TGTGCCATCAGTGAGGGGGGGGAGGCCTATGGCTACACCTTC. As protein: CAISEGGEAYGYTF.

In DNA, the CDR3 is TGTGCCAGCAGCTTATACAGGTTGGCTGAGCAGTTCTTC. Translation: CASSLYRLAEQFF. The genes are TRBV7-2 and TRBJ2-1; D might be TRBD1 (5 bases). V lost 2 bases, J lost 9 bases, and 11 bases lay in between. CDR1 is SGHTA, CDR2 FQGNSA, per germline. This CDR3 contains 13 residues. The full variable domain, with the rest looked up from reference TRBV7-2 and TRBJ2-1, is GAGVSQSPSNKVTEKGKDVELRCDPISGHTALYWYRQSLGQGLEFLIYFQGNSAPDKSGLPSDRFSAERTGGSVSTLTIQRTQQEDSAVYLCASSLYRLAEQFFGPGTRLTVL.

V usage is TRBV28 and J usage is TRBJ1-2; TRBD1 matches 11 bases. Germline V gives CDR1 MDHEN, CDR2 SYDVKM. V shed 4 bases and J 4 bases; nucleotides not matched to a gene: 5. The CDR3 runs to 15 residues. CDR3 protein: CASSSPGTGGYGYTF. CDR3 coding DNA: TGTGCCAGCAGTTCCCCCGGGACAGGGGGCTATGGCTACACCTTC.

The V gene is TRBV18, the J gene TRBJ1-2, with TRBD1 identical over 8 bases. There are 14 residues in the CDR3. V shed 3 bases and J 4 bases; nucleotides not matched to a gene: 4. In germline, CDR1 is KGHSH, CDR2 LQKENI. CDR3 DNA: TGTGCCAGCTCACCGGACAGGGAAGGCTATGGCTACACCTTC. Encoded protein: CASSPDREGYGYTF.

The chain uses TRBV29-1 and TRBJ2-1, with 11 bases that match TRBD1. The germline gives CDR1 SQVTM, CDR2 ANQGSEA. The J segment lost 8 bases and the V segment lost 3 bases, leaving 6 bases of the junction unmatched. The CDR3 loop spans 14 amino acids. The CDR3, as DNA: TGCAGCGTTGATACGGACAGGGGGCGTGATGAGCAGTTCTTC. It encodes CSVDTDRGRDEQFF.

This chain joins TRBV30 and TRBJ2-3; 9 bases align to TRBD1. J lost 2 bases, V lost 8 bases, and 14 bases had no gene match. Germline assignment: CDR1 GTSNPN and CDR2 SVGIG (reference sequence). The CDR3 sequence is 16 residues long. DNA for the CDR3: TGTGCCCAGGGACAGGGAATAGGGGGGACCACAGATACGCAGTATTTT. Encoded protein: CAQGQGIGGTTDTQYF.

A single count supports this clone. The chain is built from TRBV4-1 and TRBJ2-1; tentative D call: TRBD2 (5 bases). The germline gives CDR1 MGHRA, CDR2 YSYEKL. The CDR3 length is 15 residues. Trimming shortened V by 0 bases and J by 7 bases, and 13 bases separated the two germline ends. For the CDR3, the DNA is TGCGCCAGCAGCCAAGAACATAGCGTACTGAATGAGCAGTTCTTC. Residues: CASSQEHSVLNEQFF.

This clone was found a few times. The chain has TRBV30 and TRBJ1-2; TRBD1 agrees at 12 bases. V shed 2 bases, J shed 7 bases, and the junction held 11 bases outside the gene matches. CDR3 length: 16 residues. Germline V lookup: CDR1 GTSNPN, CDR2 SVGIG (reference sequence). The CDR3 region is CAWSLPGQGARVGYTF. In nucleotides, the CDR3 is TGTGCCTGGAGTTTGCCGGGACAGGGGGCGCGTGTTGGCTACACCTTC.